This T cell receptor (beta chain) emerged from a study of T cells in Graves' hyperthyroidism and ophthalmopathy. This clonotype has ten or more counts. Researchers took RNA transcripts and amplified the TCR beta CDR3 regions from them. A first-round RT-PCR of the TCR CDR3 used the HTBI primer set. Using its own MiXCR run on the multiplex PCR reads, TCRdb lists one record per CDR3 protein. The table records around 700,000 distinct CDR3 sequences, about 19% of them present only once. The V end lost 0 bases, the J end lost 6 bases, and 10 bases lay between the germline ends. This CDR3 spans 13 amino acids. Per germline, CDR1 SGHNT and CDR2 YYREEE (reference sequence).

The V gene is TRBV5-4, the J gene TRBJ2-7; possible D gene TRBD1, 5 bases. The receptor was isolated from a woman aged 45 to 65 with Graves' hyperthyroidism that later progressed to Graves' ophthalmopathy. Sequencing was carried out using blood. The CDR3 sequence is CASSLGQGGEQYF. CDR3 bases: TGTGCCAGCAGCTTGGGGCAGGGTGGCGAGCAGTACTTC.